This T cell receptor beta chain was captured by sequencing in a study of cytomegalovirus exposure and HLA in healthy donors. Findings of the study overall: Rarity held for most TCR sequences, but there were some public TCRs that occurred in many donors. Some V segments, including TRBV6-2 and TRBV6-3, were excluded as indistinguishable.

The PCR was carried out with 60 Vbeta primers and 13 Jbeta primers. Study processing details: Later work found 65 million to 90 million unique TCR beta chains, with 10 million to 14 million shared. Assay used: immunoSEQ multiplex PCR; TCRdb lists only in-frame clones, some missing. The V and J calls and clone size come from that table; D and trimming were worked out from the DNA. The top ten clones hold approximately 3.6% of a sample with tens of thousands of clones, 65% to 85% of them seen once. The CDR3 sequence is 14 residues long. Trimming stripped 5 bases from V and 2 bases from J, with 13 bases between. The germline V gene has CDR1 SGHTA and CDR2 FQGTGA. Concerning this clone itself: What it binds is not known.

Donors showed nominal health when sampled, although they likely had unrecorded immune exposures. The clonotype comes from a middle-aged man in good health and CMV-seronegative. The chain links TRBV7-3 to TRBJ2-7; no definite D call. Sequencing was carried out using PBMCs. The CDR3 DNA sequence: TGTGCCAGCAGCGTCCCGAGGCTCCCCTACGAGCAGTACTTC. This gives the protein CASSVPRLPYEQYF.